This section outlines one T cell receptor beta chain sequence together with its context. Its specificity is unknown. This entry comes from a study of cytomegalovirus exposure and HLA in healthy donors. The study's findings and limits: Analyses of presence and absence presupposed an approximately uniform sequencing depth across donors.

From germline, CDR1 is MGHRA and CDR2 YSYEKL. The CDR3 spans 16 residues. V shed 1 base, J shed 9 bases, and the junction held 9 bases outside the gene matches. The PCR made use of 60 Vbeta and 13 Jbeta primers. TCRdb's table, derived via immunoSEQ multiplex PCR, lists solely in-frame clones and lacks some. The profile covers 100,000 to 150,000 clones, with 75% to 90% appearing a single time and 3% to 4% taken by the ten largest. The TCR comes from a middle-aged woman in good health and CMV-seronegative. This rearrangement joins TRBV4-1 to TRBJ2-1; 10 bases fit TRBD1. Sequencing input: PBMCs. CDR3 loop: CASSQALGTGVGEQFF. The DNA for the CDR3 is TGCGCCAGCAGCCAAGCGTTGGGGACAGGGGTTGGTGAGCAGTTCTTC.